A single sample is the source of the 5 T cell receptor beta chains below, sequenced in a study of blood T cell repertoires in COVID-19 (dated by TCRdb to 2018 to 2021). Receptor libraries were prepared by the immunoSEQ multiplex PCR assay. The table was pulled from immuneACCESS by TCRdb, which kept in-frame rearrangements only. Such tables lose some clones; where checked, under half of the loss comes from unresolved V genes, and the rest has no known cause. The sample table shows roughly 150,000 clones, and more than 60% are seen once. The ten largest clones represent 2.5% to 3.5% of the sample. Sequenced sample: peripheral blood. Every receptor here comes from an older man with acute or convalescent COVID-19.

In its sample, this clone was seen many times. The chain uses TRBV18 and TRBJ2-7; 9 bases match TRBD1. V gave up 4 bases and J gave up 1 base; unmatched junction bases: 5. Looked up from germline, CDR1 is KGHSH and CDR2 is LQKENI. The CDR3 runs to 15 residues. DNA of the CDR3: TGTGCCAGCTCACGTACCGGGACAGGGTCCTACGAGCAGTACTTC. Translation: CASSRTGTGSYEQYF.

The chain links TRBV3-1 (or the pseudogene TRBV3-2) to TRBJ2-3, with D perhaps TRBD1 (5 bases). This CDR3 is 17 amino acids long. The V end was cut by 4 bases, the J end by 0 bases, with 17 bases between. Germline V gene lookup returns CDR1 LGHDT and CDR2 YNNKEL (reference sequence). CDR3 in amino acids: CASSRSQGGVSTDTQYF. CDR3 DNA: TGTGCCAGCAGCCGTTCCCAGGGTGGAGTGAGCACAGATACGCAGTATTTT.

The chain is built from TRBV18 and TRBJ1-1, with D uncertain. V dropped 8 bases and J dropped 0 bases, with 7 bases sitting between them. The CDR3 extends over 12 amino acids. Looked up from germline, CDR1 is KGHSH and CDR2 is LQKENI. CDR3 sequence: CASRGMNTEAFF. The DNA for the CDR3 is TGTGCCAGCAGAGGAATGAACACTGAAGCTTTCTTT.

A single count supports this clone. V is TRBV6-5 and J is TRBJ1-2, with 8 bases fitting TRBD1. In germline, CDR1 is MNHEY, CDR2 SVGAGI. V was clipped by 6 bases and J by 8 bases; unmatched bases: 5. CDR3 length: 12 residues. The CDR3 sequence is CASRTGAGGYTF. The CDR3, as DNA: TGTGCCAGCAGGACAGGGGCTGGGGGCTACACCTTC.

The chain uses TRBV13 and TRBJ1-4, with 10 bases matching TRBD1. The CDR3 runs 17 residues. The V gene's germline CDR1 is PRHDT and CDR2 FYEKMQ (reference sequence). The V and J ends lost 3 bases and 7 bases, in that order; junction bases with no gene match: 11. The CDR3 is CASSFSLRTGGGEKLFF. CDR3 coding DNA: TGTGCCAGCAGCTTCTCACTCCGGACAGGGGGGGGTGAAAAACTGTTTTTT.